This TCR beta chain was recorded in a study of CXCR3-negative and CXCR3-positive naive CD8 T cells. For this clonotype: The antigen is undetermined.

Study conclusions and caveats: More hydrophobic TRB CDR3s were found in CXCR3-positive naive cells than in CXCR3-negative naive cells.

The TRB libraries of cDNA were built by UMI-labeled 5' RACE. TCRdb reprocessed the 5' RACE reads and stores each CDR3 protein as one record, lacking DNA. The sample totals 100,000 or so distinct CDR3 sequences; its top ten clones hold around 0.36%. This CDR3 has 15 amino acids. The V gene's germline CDR1 is SGHTA and CDR2 FQGNSA. The clonotype originates from a human donor in good health. Some clones in this sample may be carry-over from other donors' samples. The chain employs TRBV7-2 and TRBJ2-7; TCRdb's assignment of TRBD1 cannot be checked, as there is no DNA. The sample consisted of naive CXCR3+ CD8+ T cells from blood. Specified subset: CD45RO-CCR7+CD27+CD95- naive CD8+ T cells expressing CXCR3 (TNR3+). CDR3 loop: CASSLLLGVLNEQYF.